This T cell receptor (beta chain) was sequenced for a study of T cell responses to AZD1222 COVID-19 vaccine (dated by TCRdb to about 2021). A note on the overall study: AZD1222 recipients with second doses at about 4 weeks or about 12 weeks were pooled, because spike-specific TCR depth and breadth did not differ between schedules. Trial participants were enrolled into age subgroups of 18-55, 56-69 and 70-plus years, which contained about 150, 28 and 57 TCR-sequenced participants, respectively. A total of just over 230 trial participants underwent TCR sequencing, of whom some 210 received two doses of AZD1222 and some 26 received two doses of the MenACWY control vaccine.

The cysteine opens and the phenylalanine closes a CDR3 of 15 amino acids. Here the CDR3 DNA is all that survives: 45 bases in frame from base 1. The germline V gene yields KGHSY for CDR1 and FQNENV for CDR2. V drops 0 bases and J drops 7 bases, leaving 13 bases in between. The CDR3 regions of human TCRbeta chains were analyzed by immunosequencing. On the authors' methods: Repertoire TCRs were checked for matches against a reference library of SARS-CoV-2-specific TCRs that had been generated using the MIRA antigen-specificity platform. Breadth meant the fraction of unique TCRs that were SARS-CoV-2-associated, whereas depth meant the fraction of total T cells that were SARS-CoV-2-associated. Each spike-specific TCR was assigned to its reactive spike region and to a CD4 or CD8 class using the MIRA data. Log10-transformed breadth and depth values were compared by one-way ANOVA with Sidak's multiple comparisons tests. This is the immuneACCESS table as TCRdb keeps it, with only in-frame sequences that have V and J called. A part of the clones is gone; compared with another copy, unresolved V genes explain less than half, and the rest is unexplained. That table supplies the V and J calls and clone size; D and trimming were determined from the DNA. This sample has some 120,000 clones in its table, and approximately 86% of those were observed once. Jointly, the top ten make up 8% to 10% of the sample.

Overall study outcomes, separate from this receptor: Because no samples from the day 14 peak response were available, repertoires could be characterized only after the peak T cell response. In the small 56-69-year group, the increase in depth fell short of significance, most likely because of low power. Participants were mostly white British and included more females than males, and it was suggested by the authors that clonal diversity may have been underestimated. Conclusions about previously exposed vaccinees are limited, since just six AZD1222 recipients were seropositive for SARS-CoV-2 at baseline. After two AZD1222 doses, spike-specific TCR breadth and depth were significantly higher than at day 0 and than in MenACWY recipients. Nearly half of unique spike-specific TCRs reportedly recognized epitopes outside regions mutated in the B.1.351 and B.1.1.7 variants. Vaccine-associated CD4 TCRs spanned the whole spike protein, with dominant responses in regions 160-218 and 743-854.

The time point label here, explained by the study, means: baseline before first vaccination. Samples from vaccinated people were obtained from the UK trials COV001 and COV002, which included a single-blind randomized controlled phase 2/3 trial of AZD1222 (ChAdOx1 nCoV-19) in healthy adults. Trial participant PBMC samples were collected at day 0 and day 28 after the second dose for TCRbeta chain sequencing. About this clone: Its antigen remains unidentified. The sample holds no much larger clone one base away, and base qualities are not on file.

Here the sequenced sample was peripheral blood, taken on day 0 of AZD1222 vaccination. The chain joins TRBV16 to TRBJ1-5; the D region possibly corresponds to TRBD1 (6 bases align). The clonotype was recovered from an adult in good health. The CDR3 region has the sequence CASSQSGEGVQPQHF. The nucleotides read TGTGCCAGCAGCCAATCGGGGGAGGGGGTACAGCCCCAGCATTTT.